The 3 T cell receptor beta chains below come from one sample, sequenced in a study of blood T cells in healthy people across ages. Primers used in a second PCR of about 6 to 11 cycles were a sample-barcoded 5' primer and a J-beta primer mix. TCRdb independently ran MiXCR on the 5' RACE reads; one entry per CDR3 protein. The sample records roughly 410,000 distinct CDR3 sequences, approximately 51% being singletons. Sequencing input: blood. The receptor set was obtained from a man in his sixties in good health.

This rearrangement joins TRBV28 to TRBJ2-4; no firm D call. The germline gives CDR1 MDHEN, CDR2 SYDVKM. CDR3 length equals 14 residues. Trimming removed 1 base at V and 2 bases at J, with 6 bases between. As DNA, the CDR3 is TGTGCCAGCAGTTTATTTGGGTCCAAAAACATTCAGTACTTC. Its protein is CASSLFGSKNIQYF.

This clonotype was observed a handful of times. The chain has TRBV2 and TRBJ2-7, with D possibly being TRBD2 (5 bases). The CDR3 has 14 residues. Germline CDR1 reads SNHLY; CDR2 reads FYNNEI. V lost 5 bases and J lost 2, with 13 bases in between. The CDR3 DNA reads TGTGCCAGCAGTCCTCGGATAGCGACCTACGAGCAGTACTTC. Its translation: CASSPRIATYEQYF.

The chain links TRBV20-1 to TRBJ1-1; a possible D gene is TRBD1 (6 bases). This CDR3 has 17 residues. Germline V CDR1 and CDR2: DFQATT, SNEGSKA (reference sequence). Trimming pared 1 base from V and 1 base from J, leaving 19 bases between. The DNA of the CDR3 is TGCAGTGCTAGAGGGGCACAGGGTAGGGTGGCGAACACTGAAGCTTTCTTT. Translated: CSARGAQGRVANTEAFF.